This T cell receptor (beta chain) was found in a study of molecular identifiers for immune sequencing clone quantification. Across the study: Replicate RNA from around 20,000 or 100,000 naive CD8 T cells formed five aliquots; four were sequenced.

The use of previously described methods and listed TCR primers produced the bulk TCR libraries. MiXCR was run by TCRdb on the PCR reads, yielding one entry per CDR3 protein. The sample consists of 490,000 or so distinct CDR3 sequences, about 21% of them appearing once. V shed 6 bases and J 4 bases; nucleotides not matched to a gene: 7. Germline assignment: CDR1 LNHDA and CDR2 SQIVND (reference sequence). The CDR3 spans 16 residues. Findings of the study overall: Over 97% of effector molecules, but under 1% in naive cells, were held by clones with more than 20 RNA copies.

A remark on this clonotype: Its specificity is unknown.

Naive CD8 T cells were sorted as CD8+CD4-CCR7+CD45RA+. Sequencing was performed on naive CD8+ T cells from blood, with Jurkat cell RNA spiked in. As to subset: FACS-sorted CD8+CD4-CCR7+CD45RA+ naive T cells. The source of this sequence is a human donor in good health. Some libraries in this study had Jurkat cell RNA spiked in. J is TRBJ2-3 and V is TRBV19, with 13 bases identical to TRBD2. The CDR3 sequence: CASRRLAGGYSDTQYF. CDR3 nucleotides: TGTGCCAGTAGGAGACTAGCGGGAGGATACTCAGATACGCAGTATTTT.